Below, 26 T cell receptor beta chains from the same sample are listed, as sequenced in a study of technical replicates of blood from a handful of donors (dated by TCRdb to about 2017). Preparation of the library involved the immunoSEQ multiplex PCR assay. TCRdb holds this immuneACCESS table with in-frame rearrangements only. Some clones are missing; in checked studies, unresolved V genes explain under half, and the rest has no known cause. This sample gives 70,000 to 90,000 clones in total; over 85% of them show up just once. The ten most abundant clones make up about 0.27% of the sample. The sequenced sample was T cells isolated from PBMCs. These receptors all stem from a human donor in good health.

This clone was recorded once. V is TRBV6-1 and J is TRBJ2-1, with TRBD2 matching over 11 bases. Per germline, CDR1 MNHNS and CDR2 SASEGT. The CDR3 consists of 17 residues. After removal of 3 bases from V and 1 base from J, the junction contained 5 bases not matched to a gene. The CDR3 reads CASSERLAGWSYNEQFF. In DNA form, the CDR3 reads TGTGCCAGCAGTGAGAGACTAGCGGGGTGGTCCTACAATGAGCAGTTCTTC.

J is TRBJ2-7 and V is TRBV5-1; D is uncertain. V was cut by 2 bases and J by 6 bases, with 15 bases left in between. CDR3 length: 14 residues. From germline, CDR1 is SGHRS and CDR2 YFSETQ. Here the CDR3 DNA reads TGCGCCAGCAGCTTATCCCCTCAGGTTGGCGAGCAGTACTTC. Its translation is CASSLSPQVGEQYF.

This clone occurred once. In nucleotides, the CDR3 is TGTGCCACAACACAGGGCTCCACCGGGGAGCTGTTTTTT. Translated: CATTQGSTGELFF. This chain links TRBV28 with TRBJ2-2; D might be TRBD1 (6 bases). The germline V gene encodes CDR1 MDHEN and CDR2 SYDVKM. V was trimmed by 10 bases and J by 4 bases, leaving 13 bases between them. The length of the CDR3 is 13 residues.

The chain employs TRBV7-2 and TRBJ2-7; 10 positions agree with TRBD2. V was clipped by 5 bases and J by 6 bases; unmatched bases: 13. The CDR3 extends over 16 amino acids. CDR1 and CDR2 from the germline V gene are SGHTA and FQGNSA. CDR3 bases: TGTGCCAGCAGCCCCCCCGGGCTAGCGGGAGTTGGCGAGCAGTACTTC. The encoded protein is CASSPPGLAGVGEQYF.

The CDR3 region is CASSSGRNQPQHF. The CDR3 DNA reads TGTGCCAGCAGTTCGGGAAGAAATCAGCCCCAGCATTTT. This rearrangement joins TRBV6-5 to TRBJ1-5; D is undetermined. V was pared by 4 bases and J by 4 bases, with 8 bases between. The CDR3 consists of 13 residues. The germline CDR1 and CDR2 sequences are MNHEY and SVGAGI.

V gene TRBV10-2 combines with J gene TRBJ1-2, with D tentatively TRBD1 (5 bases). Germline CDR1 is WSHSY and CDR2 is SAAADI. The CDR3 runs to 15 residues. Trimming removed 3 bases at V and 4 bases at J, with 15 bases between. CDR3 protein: CASSEEGGTVYGYTF. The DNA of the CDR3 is TGCGCCAGCAGTGAAGAGGGCGGGACGGTCTATGGCTACACCTTC.

CDR3 coding DNA: TGTGCCAGCAGCTCACAGGGCCCCGGGGATCAGCCCCAGCATTTT. Translated, it gives CASSSQGPGDQPQHF. The rearrangement links TRBV7-2 to TRBJ1-5, with a weak D call TRBD1 (6 bases). The V and J ends lost 4 bases and 5 bases respectively, with 15 bases between them. The CDR3 is made up of 15 amino acids. Germline V gene sequence: CDR1 SGHTA, CDR2 FQGNSA.

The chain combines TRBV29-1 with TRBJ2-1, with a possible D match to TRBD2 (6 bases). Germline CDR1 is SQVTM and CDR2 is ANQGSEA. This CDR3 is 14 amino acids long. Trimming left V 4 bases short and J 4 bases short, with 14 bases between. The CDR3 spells CSVGSGDGYNEQFF. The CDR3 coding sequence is TGCAGCGTTGGGTCGGGAGACGGTTACAATGAGCAGTTCTTC.

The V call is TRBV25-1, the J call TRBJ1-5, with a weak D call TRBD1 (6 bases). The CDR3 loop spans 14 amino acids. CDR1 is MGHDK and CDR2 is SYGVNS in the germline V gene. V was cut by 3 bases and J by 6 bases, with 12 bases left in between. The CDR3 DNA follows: TGTGCCAGCAGTGACCTACAGGGAACTCAGCCCCAGCATTTT. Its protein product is CASSDLQGTQPQHF.

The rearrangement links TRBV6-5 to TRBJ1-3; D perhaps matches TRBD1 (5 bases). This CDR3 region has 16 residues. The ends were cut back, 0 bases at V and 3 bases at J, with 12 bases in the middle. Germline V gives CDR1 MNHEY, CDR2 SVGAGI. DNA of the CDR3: TGTGCCAGCAGTTACTCCGACGGGACTCTTGGAAACACCATATATTTT. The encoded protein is CASSYSDGTLGNTIYF.

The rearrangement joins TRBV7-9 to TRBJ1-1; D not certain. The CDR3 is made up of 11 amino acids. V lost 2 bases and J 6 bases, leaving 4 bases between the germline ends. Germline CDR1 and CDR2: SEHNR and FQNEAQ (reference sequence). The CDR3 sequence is CASSLLPEAFF. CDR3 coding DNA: TGTGCCAGCAGCTTACTCCCTGAAGCTTTCTTT.

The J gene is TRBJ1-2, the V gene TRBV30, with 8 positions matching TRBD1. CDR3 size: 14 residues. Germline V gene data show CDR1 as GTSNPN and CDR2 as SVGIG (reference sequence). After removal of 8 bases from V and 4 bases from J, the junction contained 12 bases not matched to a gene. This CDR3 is CAPDKTGALYGYTF. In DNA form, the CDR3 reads TGTGCCCCTGATAAGACAGGGGCCCTCTATGGCTACACCTTC.

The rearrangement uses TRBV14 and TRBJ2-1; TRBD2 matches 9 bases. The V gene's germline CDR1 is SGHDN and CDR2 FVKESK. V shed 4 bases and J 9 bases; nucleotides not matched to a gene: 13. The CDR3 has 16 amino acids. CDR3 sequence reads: CASSRKTSGSFGEQFF. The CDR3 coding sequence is TGTGCCAGCAGCCGTAAGACTAGCGGATCATTCGGTGAGCAGTTCTTC.

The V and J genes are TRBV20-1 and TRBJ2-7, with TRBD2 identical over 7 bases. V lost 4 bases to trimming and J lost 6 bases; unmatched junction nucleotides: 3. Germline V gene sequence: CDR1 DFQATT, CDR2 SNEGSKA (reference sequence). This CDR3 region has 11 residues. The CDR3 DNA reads TGCAGTGCTACACTAGCGTCCGAGCAGTACTTC. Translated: CSATLASEQYF.

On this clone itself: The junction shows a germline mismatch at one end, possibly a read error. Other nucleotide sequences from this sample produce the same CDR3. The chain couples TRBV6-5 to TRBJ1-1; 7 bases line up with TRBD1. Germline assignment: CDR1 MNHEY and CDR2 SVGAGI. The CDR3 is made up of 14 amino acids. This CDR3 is CASRPTGVYTEAFF. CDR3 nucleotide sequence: TGTGCCAGCAGACCTACAGGGGTTTACACTGAAGCTTTTTTT.

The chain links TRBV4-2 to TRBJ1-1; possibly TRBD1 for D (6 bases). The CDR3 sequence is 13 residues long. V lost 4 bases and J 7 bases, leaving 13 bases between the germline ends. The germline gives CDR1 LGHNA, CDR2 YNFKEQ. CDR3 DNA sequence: TGTGCCAGCAGCCGGGGGACACTCGGTGAAGCTTTCTTT. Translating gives CASSRGTLGEAFF.

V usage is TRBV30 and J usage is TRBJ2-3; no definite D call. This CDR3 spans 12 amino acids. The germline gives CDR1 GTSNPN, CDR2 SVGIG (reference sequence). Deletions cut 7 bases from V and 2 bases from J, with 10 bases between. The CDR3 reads CALNRDTDTQYF. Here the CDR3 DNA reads TGTGCCTTGAATAGAGACACAGATACGCAGTATTTT.

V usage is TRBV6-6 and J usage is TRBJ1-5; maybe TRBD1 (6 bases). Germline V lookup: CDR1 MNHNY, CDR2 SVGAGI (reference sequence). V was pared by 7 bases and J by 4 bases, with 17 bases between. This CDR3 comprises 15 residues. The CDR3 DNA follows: TGTGCCAGCACTATAACAGGGCGTTCAAATCAGCCCCAGCATTTT. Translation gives CASTITGRSNQPQHF.

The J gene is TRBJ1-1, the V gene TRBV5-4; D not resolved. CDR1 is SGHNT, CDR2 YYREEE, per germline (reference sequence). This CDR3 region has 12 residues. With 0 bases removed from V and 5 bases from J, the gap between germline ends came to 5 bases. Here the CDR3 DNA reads TGTGCCAGCAGCTTGGGTCTGACTGAAGCTTTCTTT. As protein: CASSLGLTEAFF.

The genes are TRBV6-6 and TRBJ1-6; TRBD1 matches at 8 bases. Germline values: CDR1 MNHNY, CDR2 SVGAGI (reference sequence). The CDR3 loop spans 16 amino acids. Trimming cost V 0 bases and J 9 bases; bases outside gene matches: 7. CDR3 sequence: CASSYSPTGAGSPLHF. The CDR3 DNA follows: TGTGCCAGCAGTTACTCGCCGACAGGGGCCGGTTCACCCCTCCACTTT.

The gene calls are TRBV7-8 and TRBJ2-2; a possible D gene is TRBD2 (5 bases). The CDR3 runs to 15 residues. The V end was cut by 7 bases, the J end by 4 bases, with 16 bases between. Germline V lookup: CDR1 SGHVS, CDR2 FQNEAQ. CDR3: CASTRPGKSTGELFF. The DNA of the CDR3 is TGTGCCAGCACCCGTCCGGGGAAGTCCACCGGGGAGCTGTTTTTT.

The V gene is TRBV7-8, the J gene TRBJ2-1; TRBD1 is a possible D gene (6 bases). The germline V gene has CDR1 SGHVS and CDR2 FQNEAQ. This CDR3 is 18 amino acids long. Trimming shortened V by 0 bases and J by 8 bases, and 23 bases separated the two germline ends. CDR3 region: CASSLARGGVLMAHEQFF. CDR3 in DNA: TGTGCCAGCAGCTTAGCCCGAGGGGGAGTCCTAATGGCACATGAGCAGTTCTTC.

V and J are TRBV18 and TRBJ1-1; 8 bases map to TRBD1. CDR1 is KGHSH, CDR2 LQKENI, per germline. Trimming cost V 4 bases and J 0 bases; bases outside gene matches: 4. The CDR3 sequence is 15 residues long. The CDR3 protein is CASSRDRLMNTEAFF. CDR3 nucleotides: TGTGCCAGCTCACGGGACAGGCTTATGAACACTGAAGCTTTCTTT.

CDR3 region: CASSAVVFSIMFF. For the CDR3, the DNA is TGCGCCAGCAGCGCCGTAGTTTTCTCAATAATGTTCTTC. V is TRBV10-1 and J is TRBJ2-1; D remains ambiguous. The CDR3 runs 13 residues. In germline, CDR1 is WNHNN, CDR2 SYGVQD (reference sequence). V lost 6 bases and J lost 15, with 21 bases in between.

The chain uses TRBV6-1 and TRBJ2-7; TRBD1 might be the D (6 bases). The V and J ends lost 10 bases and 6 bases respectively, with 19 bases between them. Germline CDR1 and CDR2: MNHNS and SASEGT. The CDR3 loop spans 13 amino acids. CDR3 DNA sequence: TGTGCCATTCAGGGGCACAGGGACGTCGAGCAGTACTTC. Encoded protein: CAIQGHRDVEQYF.

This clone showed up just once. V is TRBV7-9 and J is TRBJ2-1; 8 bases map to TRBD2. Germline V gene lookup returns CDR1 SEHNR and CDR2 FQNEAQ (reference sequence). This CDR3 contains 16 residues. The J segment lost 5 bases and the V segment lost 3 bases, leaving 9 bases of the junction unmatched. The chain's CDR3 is CASSLLAGVTNNEQFF. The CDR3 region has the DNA TGTGCCAGCAGCTTGCTAGCGGGTGTAACGAACAATGAGCAGTTCTTC.